This TCR beta chain is drawn from a study of CD8 T cells in ankylosing spondylitis. Study results and limitations: Among TCR beta sequences, a motif of under ten highly homologous variants appeared characteristic of ankylosing spondylitis blood. The authors reported significant enrichment of disease-linked clones in matched ankylosing spondylitis synovial fluid.

Concerning this clonotype: Its antigen is not known.

Molecular-barcoded quantitative 5'-RACE produced these TCR beta libraries. MiXCR, run by TCRdb on the 5' RACE reads, gives a single entry per CDR3 protein. The profile shows 250,000 to 350,000 distinct CDR3 sequences, around 7.6% of them singletons. V was clipped by 1 base and J by 4 bases; unmatched bases: 1. Germline V gene lookup returns CDR1 LGHDT and CDR2 YNNKEL (reference sequence). The CDR3 length is 13 residues. The chain carries TRBV3-1 and TRBJ2-7; TRBD2 agrees at 7 bases. This clonotype originated in a male donor with ankylosing spondylitis. Sequencing was done on a sample of blood, either unsorted or a sorted T cell fraction (not recorded which). CDR3 nucleotides: TGTGCCAGCAGCCAAGGGCGGGAGTACGAGCAGTACTTC. Protein sequence: CASSQGREYEQYF.